This T cell receptor beta chain came from a study of T cells in localized non-small cell lung cancer. Sequencing was performed with immunoSEQ multiplex PCR; in TCRdb, only in-frame clones are kept and a portion is missing. The table has tens of thousands of clones, more than 75% seen once. In germline, CDR1 is SGHRS, CDR2 YFSETQ. This CDR3 region has 15 residues. V was clipped by 0 bases and J by 5 bases, with 14 bases between them. This material consisted of peripheral blood, taken before any cancer treatment. J is TRBJ2-5 and V is TRBV5-1; perhaps TRBD1 as D (6 bases). This TCR came from a woman aged 35-75 years with stage I squamous cell lung carcinoma. CDR3 sequence (DNA): TGCGCCAGCAGCTTGGCCCAGGGGCGAGGGGAGACCCAGTACTTC. Protein product: CASSLAQGRGETQYF.